Listed below are T cell receptor beta chains from one sample, sequenced in a study of blood T cell dynamics during melanoma immunotherapy. Assay: immunoSEQ multiplex PCR; the TCRdb copy retains only in-frame clones and omits some. The sample lists 6,000 to 8,500 clones; approximately 87% were seen once. The specimen was blood, collected from a patient treated with checkpoint blockade. These receptors came from a human donor with melanoma. The CDR3 runs from the conserved cysteine through the conserved F or W.

TRBJ1-5 | TRBV18 | CASSPTGTYSNQPQHF
TRBJ1-5 | TRBV29-1 | CSVGEGSNQPQHF
TRBJ2-2 | TRBV5-6 | CASSLVAGGNTGELFF
TRBJ1-1 | TRBV6-1 | CASRDRYNTEAFF
TRBJ2-7 | TRBV10-2 | CASSEIFYEQYF
. | TRBV15 | CATSRDPRTSGGSYEQYF
TRBJ2-4 | TRBV5-1 | CASSVQAERDIQYF
TRBJ1-1 | TRBV2 | CAGSRQNTEAFF
TRBJ2-3 | TRBV4-1 | CASSPDRGGTDTQYF
TRBJ1-2 | TRBV18 | CASSLTGDRGSYTF
TRBJ1-5 | TRBV5-8 | CASSLGQAGNQPQHF
TRBJ1-1 | TRBV6-5 | CASSRSLTGDTEAFF
TRBJ2-7 | TRBV20-1 | CSARDAYEQYF
TRBJ1-2 | TRBV28 | CASRRGGDRGYTF
TRBJ1-2 | TRBV21-1 | CASSISLTGPPYGYTF
TRBJ1-2 | TRBV25-1 | CASSEFGTGRGYGYTF
TRBJ1-1 | TRBV5-1 | CASSLPQGIEAFF
TRBJ2-1 | TRBV27 | CASSLGGTYNEQFF
TRBJ1-1 | TRBV11-2 | CASSVRQGLNTEAFF
TRBJ1-3 | TRBV11-2 | CASSFTQRSGNTIYF
TRBJ1-2 | TRBV19 | CASSQGARRDGYTF
TRBJ1-2 | TRBV5-1 | CASSLGQGDRYGYTF
TRBJ1-5 | TRBV6-1 | CASSQGHQPQHF
TRBJ2-5 | TRBV4-2 | CASSRGGLETQETQYF
TRBJ2-7 | TRBV12-5 | CASGLGQLSYEQYF
TRBJ1-2 | TRBV6-5 | CASSYSSQFYGYTF
TRBJ1-1 | TRBV6-5 | CASSLPGGVGTEAFF
TRBJ1-5 | TRBV10-3 | CAISEQRTGAYSNQPQHF
TRBJ1-1 | TRBV7-9 | CASSLEDTEAFF
TRBJ1-1 | TRBV18 | CASSPDWETEAFF
TRBJ1-5 | TRBV19 | CASSSTGGSFQPQHF
TRBJ1-1 | TRBV15 | CATSRPGRGGTEAFF
TRBJ2-6 | TRBV27 | CASTRRTGGSGANVLTF
TRBJ2-2 | TRBV14 | CASSQHPTNTGELFF
TRBJ1-2 | TRBV7-9 | CASSVLGMETANYGYTF
TRBJ1-6 | TRBV5-1 | CASSLLEGNSPLHF
TRBJ2-2 | TRBV5-4 | CASSLGSGYETGELFF
TRBJ1-2 | TRBV19 | CASSSGGLYGYTF
TRBJ2-7 | TRBV6-1 | CASSEKGHEQYF
TRBJ1-5 | TRBV19 | CASSIVFGGQGGSNQPQHF
TRBJ1-2 | TRBV19 | CASQGDRYGYTF
TRBJ1-3 | TRBV30 | CAWSDPGGVDGNTIYF
TRBJ1-3 | TRBV4-1 | CASSQVRGSGNTIYF
TRBJ1-4 | TRBV11-3 | CASSLRGQGVKTTNEKLFF
TRBJ2-7 | TRBV18 | CASSPGTVSYEQYF
TRBJ2-7 | TRBV20-1 | CSAKGPYEQYF
TRBJ1-3 | TRBV7-8 | CASRNGNTIYF
TRBJ2-7 | TRBV5-1 | CASSVVPGNLLYEQYF
TRBJ2-7 | TRBV5-1 | CASSLLGYQQYF
TRBJ1-1 | TRBV28 | CASRGSAGRDTEAFF